One and the same sample provided the 29 T cell receptor beta chains below, sequenced in a study of cytomegalovirus exposure and HLA in healthy donors. Amplification used 60 Vbeta primers and 13 Jbeta primers. Repertoires were generated with immunoSEQ multiplex PCR, while TCRdb's copy carries only in-frame clones and drops some. Of roughly 130,000 clones in the sample, roughly four fifths were seen once. The sequencing sample was made of PBMCs. The receptor set was obtained from a girl aged 2-10 years in good health and CMV-seronegative.

V and J are TRBV7-9 and TRBJ2-6; TRBD1 aligns across 10 bases. J gave up 4 bases and V 5 bases, and 5 bases lay outside the gene matches. CDR3 size: 16 residues. Germline CDR1 reads SEHNR; CDR2 reads FQNEAQ (reference sequence). The CDR3 DNA follows: TGTGCCAGCAGCGAGGGACAGGGGCACGGGGCCAACGTCCTGACTTTC. This codes for CASSEGQGHGANVLTF.

In regard to this clone: The junction departs from the called germline gene at one end, perhaps through a read error. This chain links TRBV7-7 with TRBJ2-3; 12 nucleotides line up with TRBD1. Germline lookup yields CDR1 SSHAT and CDR2 FNYEAQ (reference sequence). The CDR3 contains 15 residues. CDR3: CASSPGQGALDTQYF. In nucleotides, the CDR3 is TGTGCTAGCAGCCCGGGACAGGGGGCATTAGATACGCAGTATTTT.

V usage is TRBV5-6 and J usage is TRBJ2-3; TRBD2 aligns across 10 bases. Germline-derived CDR1 and CDR2 are SGHDT and YYEEEE. V shed 4 bases, J shed 2 bases, and the junction held 1 base outside the gene matches. The CDR3 contains 14 residues. The CDR3 protein is CASSGLADTDTQYF. The CDR3 DNA sequence: TGTGCCAGCAGCGGACTAGCGGACACAGATACGCAGTATTTT.

The chain joins TRBV6-5 to TRBJ1-5; TRBD1 aligns across 7 bases. The CDR3 totals 14 residues. V was pared by 5 bases and J by 6 bases, with 7 bases of the junction left unmatched. Germline V CDR1 and CDR2: MNHEY, SVGAGI. Written as DNA, the CDR3 is TGTGCCAGCAGTCCCAGGGGGTTGCGTCAGCCCCAGCATTTT. This codes for CASSPRGLRQPQHF.

This chain links TRBV7-9 with TRBJ2-7; 7 bases map to TRBD2. Germline V gives CDR1 SEHNR, CDR2 FQNEAQ (reference sequence). After removal of 5 bases from V and 0 bases from J, the junction contained 4 bases not matched to a gene. The CDR3 spans 14 residues. The CDR3 DNA sequence: TGTGCCAGCAGCCCGCAGCGGGACTCCTACGAGCAGTACTTC. Translated, it gives CASSPQRDSYEQYF.

The chain links TRBV4-2 to TRBJ2-3, with 8 nucleotides matching TRBD2. From germline, CDR1 is LGHNA and CDR2 YNFKEQ. The CDR3 runs to 16 residues. V gave up 1 base and J gave up 2 bases; unmatched junction bases: 5. CDR3 DNA sequence: TGTGCCAGCAGCCAAGGGACACTAGCGGTCACAGATACGCAGTATTTT. Amino acid sequence: CASSQGTLAVTDTQYF.

This chain uses TRBV25-1 with TRBJ2-7, with D perhaps matching TRBD1 (6 bases). V lost 2 bases, J lost 0 bases, and 8 bases lay in between. The CDR3 extends over 14 amino acids. The germline CDR1 and CDR2 sequences are MGHDK and SYGVNS. In DNA, the CDR3 is TGTGCCAGCAGTGAAAAGGGGGTCTCCTACGAGCAGTACTTC. Translated: CASSEKGVSYEQYF.

This clone has a handful of counts. The V and J genes are TRBV28 and TRBJ1-2, with D perhaps matching TRBD1 (5 bases). V was trimmed by 4 bases and J by 2 bases, leaving 8 bases between them. The CDR3 is 13 amino acids. CDR1 and CDR2 from the germline V gene are MDHEN and SYDVKM. CDR3 nucleotide sequence: TGTGCCAGCAGTTCTCCAGGGAACTATGGCTACACCTTC. It is translated as CASSSPGNYGYTF.

The chain recombines TRBV27 with TRBJ1-2; 10 nucleotides align to TRBD1. Per the germline V gene, CDR1 is MNHEY and CDR2 is SMNVEV (reference sequence). CDR3 length equals 15 residues. V was pared by 6 bases and J by 2 bases, with 6 bases of the junction left unmatched. CDR3 in amino acids: CASSPGTGVNYGYTF. The CDR3 DNA reads TGTGCCAGCAGCCCCGGGACAGGGGTAAACTATGGCTACACCTTC.

The chain recombines TRBV6-5 with TRBJ2-7, with 10 positions matching TRBD2. The V gene's germline CDR1 is MNHEY and CDR2 SVGAGI. This CDR3 is built from 14 residues. Trimming at V came to 6 bases and at J to 6 bases, leaving 8 bases not matched to a gene. The CDR3 region is CASRKIAGGREQYF. The CDR3 bases are TGTGCCAGCAGGAAGATAGCGGGAGGTCGCGAGCAGTACTTC.

This clone showed up just a few times. The chain employs TRBV30 and TRBJ2-2; D is perhaps TRBD1 (7 bases). The CDR3 is 15 amino acids. The ends were cut back, 1 base at V and 3 bases at J, with 12 bases in the middle. CDR1 and CDR2 from the germline V gene are GTSNPN and SVGIG (reference sequence). CDR3 protein: CAWSGRGRDTGELFF. The DNA of the CDR3 is TGTGCCTGGAGTGGGAGGGGGCGGGACACCGGGGAGCTGTTTTTT.

The chain joins TRBV25-1 to TRBJ2-3; 10 bases agree with TRBD2. Germline assignment: CDR1 MGHDK and CDR2 SYGVNS. The V gene end was trimmed by 1 base and the J gene end by 1 base; junction bases not matched to a gene: 5. There are 17 residues in the CDR3. The CDR3 DNA reads TGTGCCAGCAGTGAATTTAGGCTAGCGGGGGGCACAGATACGCAGTATTTT. Translated: CASSEFRLAGGTDTQYF.

The rearrangement uses TRBV29-1 and TRBJ2-1, with D perhaps matching TRBD2 (6 bases). Germline V gene data show CDR1 as SQVTM and CDR2 as ANQGSEA. The CDR3 loop spans 13 amino acids. V lost 8 bases to trimming and J lost 0 bases, with 11 bases between them. DNA of the CDR3: TGCAGCTTAGGAGGGAGCTCCTACAATGAGCAGTTCTTC. It codes for CSLGGSSYNEQFF.

The chain uses TRBV6-5 and TRBJ2-3, with D hard to call. The V and J ends lost 6 bases and 5 bases respectively, with 6 bases between them. Germline V lookup: CDR1 MNHEY, CDR2 SVGAGI. The CDR3 has 11 amino acids. The CDR3 DNA follows: TGTGCCAGCAGGCGAGGAGATACGCAGTATTTT. Protein sequence: CASRRGDTQYF.

The rearrangement joins TRBV13 to TRBJ1-1; D unresolved. The V end lost 1 base, the J end lost 4 bases, and 13 bases lay between the germline ends. Germline values: CDR1 PRHDT, CDR2 FYEKMQ (reference sequence). CDR3 length: 15 amino acids. The CDR3 protein is CASSLDRAAGTEAFF. CDR3 sequence (DNA): TGTGCCAGCAGCTTAGATAGAGCCGCGGGCACTGAAGCTTTCTTT.

This chain joins TRBV28 and TRBJ2-5; weak D call: TRBD2 (5 bases). The CDR3 is 14 residues long. Germline V gene sequence: CDR1 MDHEN, CDR2 SYDVKM. The V end lost 6 bases, the J end lost 3 bases, and 14 bases lay between the germline ends. This CDR3 is CASRERTLEETQYF. In DNA, the CDR3 is TGTGCCAGCAGAGAGCGGACCCTAGAAGAGACCCAGTACTTC.

This rearrangement joins TRBV6-1 to TRBJ1-1; D is ambiguous. V was pared by 2 bases and J by 3 bases, with 7 bases between. The CDR3 has 13 amino acids. Germline V lookup: CDR1 MNHNS, CDR2 SASEGT. CDR3 loop: CASSEQIYTEAFF. The CDR3 region has the DNA TGTGCCAGCAGTGAACAGATATACACTGAAGCTTTCTTT.

The sample holds one count of this clone. V usage is TRBV13 and J usage is TRBJ2-7; TRBD2 matches 10 bases. With 3 bases clipped from V and 5 bases from J, the junction kept 4 bases outside the gene matches. The CDR3 totals 14 residues. Germline V gene sequence: CDR1 PRHDT, CDR2 FYEKMQ (reference sequence). CDR3 protein: CASSFRTSGNEQYF. The CDR3 DNA sequence: TGTGCCAGCAGCTTCCGGACTAGCGGAAACGAGCAGTACTTC.

This chain joins TRBV27 and TRBJ2-7; maybe TRBD2 (6 bases). The germline V gene has CDR1 MNHEY and CDR2 SMNVEV (reference sequence). Trimming cost V 6 bases and J 2 bases, with 14 bases left between them. The CDR3 has 14 amino acids. CDR3 in DNA: TGTGCCAGCAGCCCGATTCGGGAGACCTACGAGCAGTACTTC. Translating gives CASSPIRETYEQYF.

V is TRBV19 and J is TRBJ1-5; D call uncertain. This CDR3 has 12 amino acids. V was pared by 3 bases and J by 7 bases, with 7 bases between. Germline loops: CDR1 LNHDA, CDR2 SQIVND (reference sequence). CDR3 loop: CASSIQSQPQHF. The CDR3 nucleotides are TGTGCCAGTAGTATCCAGTCACAGCCCCAGCATTTT.

This clone has just one count. For the CDR3, the DNA is TGTGCCAGCCCCCCCGGGGGGGGCTATGGCTACACCTTC. This encodes CASPPGGGYGYTF. The rearrangement uses TRBV28 and TRBJ1-2, with D possibly matching TRBD1 (5 bases). The CDR3 sequence is 13 residues long. Germline-derived CDR1 and CDR2 are MDHEN and SYDVKM. V was trimmed by 8 bases and J by 4 bases, leaving 14 bases between them.

The chain couples TRBV28 to TRBJ2-5; possible D gene TRBD1, 5 bases. The CDR3 loop spans 16 amino acids. V shed 3 bases and J shed 7 bases, with 21 bases lying between them. Germline V gene lookup returns CDR1 MDHEN and CDR2 SYDVKM. This chain's CDR3 is CASSLGLRAQLGTQYF. CDR3 coding DNA: TGTGCCAGCAGTTTGGGGCTCCGGGCTCAGCTTGGGACCCAGTACTTC.

CDR3 in amino acids: CASSLRALAGVGDTQYF. CDR3 nucleotide sequence: TGTGCCAGCAGCTTAAGGGCCCTAGCGGGAGTAGGAGATACGCAGTATTTT. V gene TRBV7-2 combines with J gene TRBJ2-3, with 10 nucleotides matching TRBD2. V was clipped by 2 bases and J by 5 bases; unmatched bases: 10. CDR1 and CDR2 from the germline V gene are SGHTA and FQGNSA. The CDR3 totals 17 residues.

In its sample, this clone was seen once. The chain combines TRBV30 with TRBJ2-7, with 8 bases fitting TRBD2. Germline CDR1 GTSNPN, CDR2 SVGIG (reference sequence). Losses at the gene ends were 3 bases for V and 4 bases for J; bases not matched to a gene: 11. The CDR3 runs to 15 residues. The CDR3 is CAWSDGLARVYEQYF. CDR3 DNA sequence: TGTGCCTGGAGCGACGGACTAGCCAGGGTGTACGAGCAGTACTTC.

The table lists this clone with a count of one. The chain employs TRBV7-2 and TRBJ1-2, with TRBD1 as a possible D gene (6 bases). Germline-derived CDR1 and CDR2 are SGHTA and FQGNSA. The CDR3 extends over 14 amino acids. Trimming pared 5 bases from V and 3 bases from J, leaving 13 bases between. Written as DNA, the CDR3 is TGTGCCAGCAGCCACGACAGGAGTGACTATGGCTACACCTTC. This translates into CASSHDRSDYGYTF. Combining the CDR3 with reference TRBV7-2 and TRBJ1-2 gives the whole variable domain GAGVSQSPSNKVTEKGKDVELRCDPISGHTALYWYRQSLGQGLEFLIYFQGNSAPDKSGLPSDRFSAERTGGSVSTLTIQRTQQEDSAVYLCASSHDRSDYGYTFGSGTRLTVV.

V gene TRBV7-9 combines with J gene TRBJ2-7, with 8 bases fitting TRBD1. The germline V gene has CDR1 SEHNR and CDR2 FQNEAQ (reference sequence). The CDR3 covers 18 residues. V was pared by 4 bases and J by 6 bases, with 20 bases of the junction left unmatched. The CDR3 sequence: CASSSPPRTGKATLEQYF. DNA for the CDR3: TGTGCCAGCAGCTCACCACCTAGGACAGGGAAAGCTACGCTCGAGCAGTACTTC.

The rearrangement uses TRBV5-1 and TRBJ2-2; D possibly corresponds to TRBD1 (6 bases). Looked up from germline, CDR1 is SGHRS and CDR2 is YFSETQ. V gave up 6 bases and J gave up 1 base, with 13 bases separating them. This CDR3 is built from 15 residues. The chain's CDR3 is CASKLLQGNTGELFF. The CDR3 region has the DNA TGCGCCAGCAAACTGTTACAGGGGAACACCGGGGAGCTGTTTTTT.

The rearrangement uses TRBV4-1 and TRBJ2-7; TRBD2 might be the D (5 bases). CDR3 length: 14 residues. V dropped 2 bases and J dropped 1 base, with 9 bases sitting between them. Germline V CDR1 and CDR2: MGHRA, YSYEKL. The CDR3: CASSQPGESYEQYF. The CDR3 region has the DNA TGCGCCAGCAGCCAACCCGGGGAATCCTACGAGCAGTACTTC.

This chain links TRBV5-1 with TRBJ2-7; weak D call: TRBD2 (6 bases). The CDR3 extends over 13 amino acids. CDR1 and CDR2 (germline): SGHRS, YFSETQ. Trimming took off 1 base at V and 7 bases at J, with 12 bases between the two ends. CDR3 loop: CASSLREEGEQYF. The CDR3 region has the DNA TGCGCCAGCAGCTTGAGGGAGGAGGGGGAGCAGTACTTC.